A selection of T cell receptor beta chains follows, all from one sample in a study of a mutant IDH1 vaccine in newly diagnosed glioma. No antigen has been identified for these receptors. This table comes from immunoSEQ multiplex PCR, and its TCRdb copy is limited to in-frame clones, with some not included. Found here are some 120,000 clones, around three quarters of them singletons; the top ten hold 4.5% to 6%. Sequencing used PBMCs, obtained from a glioma patient whose treatment included an IDH1 peptide vaccine. These receptors were collected from a man between 35 and 55 years old with glioma. CDR3s include the opening cysteine and the closing phenylalanine or tryptophan. Fields, in order: V gene, D gene, J gene, clone size, CDR3 protein, CDR3 DNA. D genes are given only for firm matches. Expanded clones are given a class, and other clones once, few, many or no size at all.

V: TRBV4-3; D: .; J: TRBJ2-7; size: .; CDR3: CASSQDLGGEQYF; DNA: TGCGCCAGCAGCCAAGATTTGGGGGGCGAGCAGTACTTC
V: TRBV29-1; D: .; J: TRBJ2-4; size: few; CDR3: CSAEQGGKAKNIQYF; DNA: TGCAGCGCTGAACAGGGTGGTAAAGCCAAAAACATTCAGTACTTC
V: TRBV7-9; D: .; J: TRBJ1-1; size: .; CDR3: CASSLGSGNTEAFF; DNA: TGTGCCAGCAGCTTAGGATCGGGGAACACTGAAGCTTTCTTT
V: TRBV6-5; D: .; J: TRBJ2-7; size: .; CDR3: CASSYVQYYEQYF; DNA: TGTGCCAGCAGTTATGTTCAGTACTACGAGCAGTACTTC
V: TRBV7-6; D: .; J: TRBJ1-2; size: .; CDR3: CASSKTDNYGYTF; DNA: TGTGCCAGCAGCAAGACGGACAACTATGGCTACACCTTC
V: TRBV5-6; D: TRBD2; J: TRBJ2-3; size: .; CDR3: CASSLIGLAGADTQYF; DNA: TGTGCCAGCAGCTTGATTGGCCTAGCGGGGGCCGATACGCAGTATTTT
V: TRBV13; D: .; J: TRBJ2-7; size: .; CDR3: CASSSTYEQYF; DNA: TGTGCCAGCAGCTCCACCTACGAGCAGTACTTC
V: TRBV5-1; D: TRBD2; J: TRBJ2-3; size: .; CDR3: CASSPGLAGGRWLGDTQYF; DNA: TGCGCCAGCAGCCCCGGACTAGCGGGGGGCCGGTGGTTAGGAGATACGCAGTATTTT
V: TRBV7-2; D: .; J: TRBJ1-2; size: .; CDR3: CASSLDFRQFYGYTF; DNA: TGTGCCAGCAGCTTAGACTTTCGACAGTTCTATGGCTACACCTTC
V: TRBV18; D: .; J: TRBJ2-2; size: .; CDR3: CASSPGRTANTGELFF; DNA: TGTGCCAGCTCGCCGGGGCGGACGGCGAACACCGGGGAGCTGTTTTTT
V: TRBV7-9; D: .; J: TRBJ2-3; size: .; CDR3: CASSGSTDTQYF; DNA: TGTGCCAGCTCCGGTAGCACAGATACGCAGTATTTT
V: TRBV4-3; D: TRBD2; J: TRBJ2-7; size: .; CDR3: CASSQEAGGSTNEQYF; DNA: TGCGCCAGCAGCCAAGAGGCCGGCGGGAGTACGAACGAGCAGTACTTC
V: TRBV5-4; D: TRBD1; J: TRBJ1-4; size: .; CDR3: CASSSDRVGEKLFF; DNA: TGTGCCAGCAGCTCCGACAGGGTAGGAGAAAAACTGTTTTTT
V: TRBV21-1; D: .; J: TRBJ2-7; size: few; CDR3: CASSKAVPGTYEQYF; DNA: TGTGCCAGCAGCAAAGCCGTTCCAGGGACCTACGAGCAGTACTTC
V: TRBV5-1; D: .; J: TRBJ2-7; size: .; CDR3: CASSLGGTHYYEQYF; DNA: TGCGCCAGCAGCTTGGGAGGGACACACTACTACGAGCAGTACTTC
V: TRBV6-5; D: .; J: TRBJ2-3; size: .; CDR3: CASSYSGTTLDTQYF; DNA: TGTGCCAGCAGTTACTCCGGAACAACCCTGGATACGCAGTATTTT
V: TRBV5-5; D: .; J: TRBJ1-1; size: once; CDR3: CASSLVPTSQGRNTEAFF; DNA: TGTGCCAGCAGCTTGGTGCCGACATCCCAGGGGAGGAACACTGAAGCTTTCTTT
V: TRBV2; D: .; J: TRBJ2-7; size: .; CDR3: CAILRLRHGYEQYF; DNA: TGTGCCATCCTGCGACTACGCCACGGGTACGAGCAGTACTTC
V: TRBV30; D: .; J: TRBJ1-1; size: few; CDR3: CAWSVMWGAVATEAFF; DNA: TGTGCCTGGAGTGTAATGTGGGGCGCGGTGGCCACTGAAGCTTTCTTT
V: TRBV11-2; D: .; J: TRBJ1-4; size: few; CDR3: CASSLVGEKLFF; DNA: TGTGCCAGCAGCTTAGTTGGAGAAAAACTGTTTTTT
V: TRBV6-5; D: TRBD1; J: TRBJ2-7; size: .; CDR3: CASSADRAYEQYF; DNA: TGTGCCAGCAGTGCTGACAGGGCCTACGAGCAGTACTTC
V: TRBV27; D: TRBD2; J: TRBJ2-2; size: .; CDR3: CASSEGGRIGELFF; DNA: TGTGCCAGCAGTGAGGGCGGGAGAATCGGGGAGCTGTTTTTT
V: TRBV9; D: .; J: TRBJ1-2; size: few; CDR3: CASSVELGSGYTF; DNA: TGTGCCAGCAGCGTAGAATTAGGGTCTGGCTACACCTTC
V: TRBV11-3; D: TRBD1; J: TRBJ2-2; size: .; CDR3: CASSQTGTGGTGELFF; DNA: TGTGCCAGCAGTCAAACCGGGACAGGGGGCACCGGGGAGCTGTTTTTT
V: TRBV6-1; D: .; J: TRBJ2-5; size: .; CDR3: CASSEFPSRQETQYF; DNA: TGTGCCAGCAGTGAATTCCCGAGCAGGCAAGAGACCCAGTACTTC
V: TRBV9; D: TRBD1; J: TRBJ2-1; size: .; CDR3: CASSVAGDRVGNEQFF; DNA: TGTGCCAGCAGCGTAGCCGGGGACAGGGTAGGCAATGAGCAGTTCTTC
V: TRBV11-3; D: TRBD1; J: TRBJ2-5; size: .; CDR3: CASSGGQGQETQYF; DNA: TGTGCCAGCAGCGGCGGACAGGGCCAAGAGACCCAGTACTTC
V: TRBV4-3; D: .; J: TRBJ1-1; size: few; CDR3: CASSQDPVFVSEAFF; DNA: TGCGCCAGCAGCCAAGATCCAGTTTTCGTCTCTGAAGCTTTCTTT
V: TRBV7-9; D: TRBD1; J: TRBJ1-4; size: few; CDR3: CASRPSVTGDEKLFF; DNA: TGTGCCAGCAGGCCCTCAGTGACAGGGGACGAAAAACTGTTTTTT
V: TRBV15; D: .; J: TRBJ2-5; size: .; CDR3: CATSREQGWETQYF; DNA: TGTGCCACCAGCAGAGAGCAGGGGTGGGAGACCCAGTACTTC
V: TRBV27; D: TRBD1; J: TRBJ2-7; size: few; CDR3: CASIGQGANEQYF; DNA: TGTGCCAGCATTGGACAGGGGGCCAACGAGCAGTACTTC
V: TRBV28; D: .; J: TRBJ1-2; size: .; CDR3: CASTLAGADFYGYTF; DNA: TGTGCCAGCACCTTGGCGGGGGCGGATTTCTATGGCTACACCTTC
V: TRBV19; D: TRBD2; J: TRBJ2-5; size: .; CDR3: CASSIPPTRLAGRQETQYF; DNA: TGTGCCAGTAGTATACCCCCAACCAGACTAGCGGGGAGGCAAGAGACCCAGTACTTC
V: TRBV11-2; D: .; J: TRBJ1-2; size: .; CDR3: CASSLDSSAPGSYGYTF; DNA: TGTGCCAGCAGCTTAGATAGCTCCGCACCAGGGTCCTATGGCTACACCTTC
V: TRBV5-8; D: .; J: TRBJ1-3; size: once; CDR3: CASSLFEAAGNTIYF; DNA: TGTGCCAGCAGCTTGTTTGAGGCGGCTGGAAACACCATATATTTT
V: TRBV6-5; D: .; J: TRBJ1-3; size: .; CDR3: CASIGASSGNTIYF; DNA: TGTGCCAGCATAGGGGCGAGCTCTGGAAACACCATATATTTT
V: TRBV7-2; D: TRBD1; J: TRBJ1-2; size: few; CDR3: CASSPSTGAHYGYTF; DNA: TGTGCCAGCAGCCCGTCGACAGGGGCCCACTATGGCTACACCTTC
V: TRBV6-5; D: .; J: TRBJ1-5; size: .; CDR3: CASRDGGANQPQHF; DNA: TGTGCCAGCAGGGACGGAGGGGCGAATCAGCCCCAGCATTTT
V: TRBV28; D: TRBD1; J: TRBJ1-4; size: .; CDR3: CASNDRGLGEKLFF; DNA: TGTGCCAGCAACGACAGGGGGCTTGGTGAAAAACTGTTTTTT
V: TRBV18; D: .; J: TRBJ2-1; size: .; CDR3: CASSSSGGNEQFF; DNA: TGTGCCAGCTCAAGCTCCGGTGGGAATGAGCAGTTCTTC
V: TRBV28; D: .; J: TRBJ2-7; size: .; CDR3: CASSSGAYEQYF; DNA: TGTGCCAGCAGTTCAGGAGCCTACGAGCAGTACTTC
V: TRBV19; D: .; J: TRBJ1-1; size: few; CDR3: CASSIRQVTEAFF; DNA: TGTGCCAGTAGTATTAGGCAGGTCACTGAAGCTTTCTTT
V: TRBV25-1; D: TRBD1; J: TRBJ1-1; size: .; CDR3: CASSGQGVMTEAFF; DNA: TGTGCCAGCAGTGGGCAGGGGGTAATGACTGAAGCTTTCTTT
V: TRBV5-4; D: .; J: TRBJ2-5; size: .; CDR3: CASSLRYQETQYF; DNA: TGTGCCAGCAGCTTGCGGTACCAAGAGACCCAGTACTTC
V: TRBV5-4; D: .; J: TRBJ2-7; size: .; CDR3: CASSPYSEQYF; DNA: TGTGCCAGCAGCCCCTACAGCGAGCAGTACTTC
V: TRBV28; D: .; J: TRBJ1-2; size: .; CDR3: CASSFNSRRGYTF; DNA: TGTGCCAGCAGTTTTAACAGCCGCAGGGGCTACACCTTC